This T cell receptor (beta chain) came from a study of blood T cell repertoires in COVID-19 (TCRdb year 2020). Regarding the research as a whole: Samples covering the acute and convalescent phases of COVID-19 were provided by collaborators in the United States, Italy and Spain. The dataset comprised deeply sampled blood TCRbeta repertoires from subjects exposed to, actively infected with, or recovered from COVID-19. A de-identified subject ID, COVID-19 status, age in years and sex were almost always included in the sample metadata. The prospective study material was composed of cDNA or gDNA derived from T cells, B-cell-depleted T cells, or PBMCs. The samples were drawn from the first 160 participants of the ongoing ImmuneRACE study and from 1,254 subjects provided by 6 global collaborators. The repertoires were made available in a free public database intended to serve as a resource for research on the immune response to SARS-CoV-2. HLA class I and class II types, where available, came from metadata supplied by the sample provider rather than from assay-based typing.

CDR1 SGHTA and CDR2 FQGTGA were looked up in the germline V gene. V lost 3 bases and J lost 3 bases; the stretch between them is 9 bases long. Including cysteine and phenylalanine, the CDR3 has 15 amino acids. Only CDR3 DNA remains: 45 bases, in frame from the first base. General findings and caveats noted by the study authors: Clinical and demographic metadata were provided uncurated, with the amount varying by source and participant.

Regarding this clone: Its specific antigen is unknown. It has no much larger one-base neighbor in the sample; base qualities were not kept.

One collaborating source in Seattle enrolled patients while the patients were actively infected and followed the patients over time throughout the course of disease. Collaborating institutions collected whole blood in K2EDTA tubes following their own protocols. For TCRbeta analysis, collaborators shipped samples as frozen whole blood, isolated PBMCs, or DNA extracted from either of those sample types. The immunoSEQ Assay, a bias-controlled multiplex PCR, was used to amplify TCRbeta CDR3 regions from genomic DNA. The source study handled its data this way. Nucleated cell counts per sample were estimated from amplification of reference gene primers within the assay. Sequence reads were collapsed and filtered to measure the absolute abundance of every unique TCRbeta CDR3 rearrangement. For each sample, productive Simpson clonality was calculated by taking the square root of Simpson's diversity index across productive rearrangements. TCRdb limited this immuneACCESS table to in-frame rearrangements with V and J called. A share of clones is missing; checked studies link under half to unresolved V genes, and the rest is unexplained. Clone size and the V and J calls come from that table; the DNA yielded D and trimming. The sample records 300,000 to 350,000 clones, 90% of which are singletons. Under 1.1% of the sample goes to the ten largest clones.

The chain was built from TRBV7-3 and TRBJ2-6; the D gene cannot be named for sure. The clonotype originates from a middle-aged woman with COVID-19, enrolled during active disease. The sequenced sample consisted of peripheral blood. The sequenced DNA is TGTGCCAGCAGCTTTGAAACGGGTGGGGCCAACGTCCTGACTTTC. It translates to CASSFETGGANVLTF.